The 24 T cell receptor beta chains presented below share a single source sample, sequenced in a study of identical twins. TCRdb itself ran the 5' RACE reads through MiXCR, one entry per CDR3 protein. Altogether 200,000 or so distinct CDR3 sequences are present, 15% being singletons, with the ten largest covering 35% to 50%. The data were also submitted as part of a second study, on T cells expressing NK-cell markers.

The sequencing sample was made of CD8+ T cells sorted from blood. Receptor source: a woman aged 18-29 years in good health.

Here the CDR3 reads CASSKERHSPLHF. DNA for the CDR3: TGTGCCAGCAGCAAAGAGAGGCACTCACCCCTCCACTTT. This chain links TRBV21-1 with TRBJ1-6. TRBV21-1 is given as a pseudogene. This CDR3 is 13 amino acids long.

This clonotype appeared a few times. This chain uses TRBV4-3 with TRBJ2-7, with D unresolved. Trimming removed 0 bases from V and 3 bases from J, with 9 bases in between. CDR3 size: 14 residues. Germline-derived CDR1 and CDR2 are LGHNA and YSLEER. The CDR3 reads CASSQESRSYEQYF. The CDR3 region has the DNA TGCGCCAGCAGCCAAGAAAGCAGGAGCTACGAGCAGTACTTC.

This clonotype came up a few times. The CDR3 DNA is TGTGCCAGCAGTTACTCTACCTCTAGGCGGGAGAGGCCCAATGAGCAGTTCTTC. Its translation is CASSYSTSRRERPNEQFF. The chain combines TRBV6-2 or TRBV6-3 with TRBJ2-1, with 7 bases fitting TRBD2. The CDR3 spans 18 residues. V trimming: 0 bases; J trimming: 6 bases; junction bases outside the gene matches: 14. Germline-derived CDR1 and CDR2 are MNHEY and SVGEGT.

This clonotype was counted a few times. This sequence joins TRBV20-1 and TRBJ2-7; 14 bases match TRBD2. CDR1 is DFQATT and CDR2 is SNEGSKA in the germline V gene (reference sequence). V trimming: 6 bases; J trimming: 3 bases; junction bases outside the gene matches: 7. The length of the CDR3 is 15 residues. The CDR3 spells CSAGGTSGSIYEQYF. The CDR3 DNA sequence: TGCAGTGCCGGGGGGACTAGCGGGAGTATCTACGAGCAGTACTTC.

This clonotype was detected a few times. This chain joins TRBV20-1 and TRBJ2-1, with D unclear. Trimming removed 4 bases from V and 9 bases from J, with 13 bases in between. The germline gives CDR1 DFQATT, CDR2 SNEGSKA (reference sequence). The CDR3 is 12 amino acids. CDR3 loop: CSANGLSGEQFF. The CDR3 DNA follows: TGCAGTGCTAATGGGCTCTCGGGTGAGCAGTTCTTC.

This clonotype was detected only a few times. V is TRBV12-3 or TRBV12-4 and J is TRBJ2-1; 8 bases match TRBD1. This CDR3 comprises 13 residues. With 6 bases clipped from V and 7 bases from J, the junction kept 5 bases outside the gene matches. The DNA of the CDR3 is TGTGCCAGCAGCGTGACAGGGGAGAATGAGCAGTTCTTC. This codes for CASSVTGENEQFF.

This clonotype was detected only a few times. The rearrangement uses TRBV27 and TRBJ2-5; D might be TRBD1 or TRBD2, each matching 5 bases. CDR1 and CDR2 from the germline V gene are MNHEY and SMNVEV (reference sequence). This CDR3 is 14 amino acids long. Trimming pared 5 bases from V and 5 bases from J, leaving 15 bases between. CDR3 DNA sequence: TGTGCCAGCAGTCCCATGAGGGGCGGCGAGACCCAGTACTTC. This translates into CASSPMRGGETQYF.

This clonotype was seen once. The V call is TRBV25-1, the J call TRBJ2-1; possible D gene TRBD2, 5 bases. Germline V gene lookup returns CDR1 MGHDK and CDR2 SYGVNS. The CDR3 length is 16 residues. V was shortened by 3 bases and J by 4 bases, with 16 bases between the two germline ends. CDR3 in DNA: TGTGCCAGCAGTGACCCTGAGAAGCGGCCTTACAATGAGCAGTTCTTC. Its translation: CASSDPEKRPYNEQFF.

The V and J genes are TRBV3-1 and TRBJ1-1; D perhaps matches TRBD1 (5 bases). The CDR3 length is 15 residues. V gave up 1 base and J gave up 5 bases, with 14 bases separating them. Germline V gene sequence: CDR1 LGHDT, CDR2 YNNKEL (reference sequence). CDR3 residues: CASSQGWDDGTEAFF. The DNA of the CDR3 is TGTGCCAGCAGCCAAGGTTGGGACGATGGGACTGAAGCTTTCTTT.

The chain links TRBV20-1 to TRBJ2-3; perhaps TRBD2 as D (5 bases). V dropped 0 bases and J dropped 0 bases, with 13 bases sitting between them. CDR3 length: 16 residues. Germline lookup yields CDR1 DFQATT and CDR2 SNEGSKA (reference sequence). CDR3 DNA sequence: TGCAGTGCTAGAGAGGCGAAGCGGACTAGCACAGATACGCAGTATTTT. As protein: CSAREAKRTSTDTQYF.

This clonotype has more than one count but fewer than ten. The rearrangement links TRBV28 to TRBJ2-3; 13 bases are a match to TRBD2. Trimming removed 7 bases from V and 4 bases from J; junction bases left unmatched: 11. CDR1 is MDHEN, CDR2 SYDVKM, per germline. This CDR3 is built from 17 residues. CDR3 sequence (DNA): TGTGCCAGCAAGCCCTTGGGACTAGCGGGACGGGCAGATACGCAGTATTTT. Translating it yields CASKPLGLAGRADTQYF.

This clonotype was observed many times. The gene calls are TRBV9 and TRBJ2-3; D may correspond to TRBD1 or TRBD2 (5 bases each). Germline assignment: CDR1 SGDLS and CDR2 YYNGEE. With 0 bases removed from V and 1 base from J, the gap between germline ends came to 12 bases. The CDR3 consists of 16 residues. This chain's CDR3 is CASSVVVGVGTDTQYF. In DNA, the CDR3 is TGTGCCAGCAGCGTAGTGGTGGGGGTGGGCACAGATACGCAGTATTTT.

This clonotype has more than one count but fewer than ten. The chain joins TRBV12-3 or TRBV12-4 to TRBJ2-1; D is ambiguous. CDR3 size: 11 residues. Trimming removed 6 bases from V and 9 bases from J, with 9 bases in between. The CDR3 here is CASSTVGEQFF. The CDR3 nucleotides are TGTGCCAGCAGCACCGTCGGTGAGCAGTTCTTC.

The chain has TRBV27 and TRBJ2-5, with TRBD1 as a possible D gene (6 bases). Germline CDR1 and CDR2: MNHEY and SMNVEV (reference sequence). Deletions cut 2 bases from V and 1 base from J, with 8 bases between. The CDR3 has 14 residues. In DNA form, the CDR3 reads TGTGCCAGCAGTTTAACAGGGCCCCAAGAGACCCAGTACTTC. The encoded protein is CASSLTGPQETQYF.

The V gene is TRBV6-1, the J gene TRBJ2-1; D could derive from TRBD1 or TRBD2 (5 bases each). In germline, CDR1 is MNHNS, CDR2 SASEGT. The length of the CDR3 is 17 residues. Trimming pared 8 bases from V and 1 base from J, leaving 21 bases between. CDR3 residues: CASSDQGSWGSYNEQFF. CDR3 DNA sequence: TGTGCCAGCTCAGACCAGGGATCTTGGGGGTCCTACAATGAGCAGTTCTTC.

This clonotype was seen more than once but under ten times. The chain joins TRBV5-1 to TRBJ2-5; weak D call: TRBD1 (5 bases). Germline V gene sequence: CDR1 SGHRS, CDR2 YFSETQ. CDR3 size: 16 residues. Trimming stripped 1 base from V and 5 bases from J, with 18 bases between. The DNA of the CDR3 is TGCGCCAGCAGCTTGAGGGGTCACCGGGCATTGGAGACCCAGTACTTC. Protein sequence: CASSLRGHRALETQYF.

V and J are TRBV5-1 and TRBJ1-1; D perhaps matches TRBD1 (5 bases). The germline CDR1 and CDR2 sequences are SGHRS and YFSETQ. The CDR3 consists of 13 residues. V was cut by 4 bases and J by 6 bases, with 13 bases left in between. CDR3 region: CASSETVLAEAFF. Here the CDR3 DNA reads TGCGCCAGCAGCGAGACAGTCTTAGCTGAAGCTTTCTTT.

A note on this clonotype: Sequence at one end of the junction differs from germline and may be a read error. The chain combines TRBV2 with TRBJ2-7; 7 nucleotides align to TRBD1. The CDR3 runs to 13 residues. Germline assignment: CDR1 SNHLY and CDR2 FYNNEI. CDR3 amino acids: CASNKQGSFELYF. CDR3 bases: TGTGCCAGCAATAAACAGGGGTCGTTCGAGCTGTACTTC.

The V call is TRBV7-8, the J call TRBJ1-2; a possible D gene is TRBD1 (6 bases). V was shortened by 0 bases and J by 0 bases, with 14 bases between the two germline ends. Germline V gives CDR1 SGHVS, CDR2 FQNEAQ. The CDR3 has 17 amino acids. The CDR3 DNA follows: TGTGCCAGCAGCTTAGCGGGCGCGGGGGCCACTAACTATGGCTACACCTTC. It yields the protein CASSLAGAGATNYGYTF.

This clonotype appeared many times. The junction departs from germline at one end; a sequencing error may be responsible. The CDR3 is CASSSGTVNTEAFF. The CDR3 bases are TGCGCCAGCAGCTCCGGGACGGTGAACACTGAAGCTTTCTTT. This chain connects TRBV12-3 or TRBV12-4 to TRBJ1-1, with TRBD1 as a possible D gene (5 bases). CDR3 size: 14 residues.

The chain recombines TRBV5-1 with TRBJ2-7, with a tentative D call TRBD1 (6 bases). Germline V gives CDR1 SGHRS, CDR2 YFSETQ. The CDR3 is 13 amino acids. Trimming cost V 2 bases and J 7 bases, with 13 bases left between them. As DNA, the CDR3 is TGCGCCAGCAGCTTAGGGGGTTTAAGGGAGCAGTACTTC. Translating gives CASSLGGLREQYF.

The chain recombines TRBV20-1 with TRBJ2-1; a weak D match, TRBD2 (7 bases). Germline-derived CDR1 and CDR2 are DFQATT and SNEGSKA (reference sequence). The CDR3 totals 12 residues. The CDR3 sequence is CSAGADYNEQFF. DNA of the CDR3: TGCAGCGCGGGGGCCGACTACAATGAGCAGTTCTTC.

This chain links TRBV7-8 with TRBJ2-7, with 7 bases fitting TRBD1. This CDR3 region has 13 residues. V lost 11 bases, J lost 0 bases, and 7 bases stayed unmatched. Germline CDR1 is SGHVS and CDR2 is FQNEAQ. The DNA of the CDR3 is TGTGCCGGCTCCGGGACAGACTCCTACGAGCAGTACTTC. Encoded protein: CAGSGTDSYEQYF.

This clonotype was counted only a few times. This chain connects TRBV9 to TRBJ2-5; 7 positions agree with TRBD1. CDR1 is SGDLS and CDR2 is YYNGEE in the germline V gene. V lost 3 bases and J lost 2; bases outside the gene matches: 4. The length of the CDR3 is 14 residues. CDR3: CASSGRDSQETQYF. The CDR3 nucleotides are TGTGCCAGCAGCGGCCGGGACAGTCAAGAGACCCAGTACTTC.